Each of the 30 T cell receptor beta chains below was sequenced from the same sample in a study of blood T cell repertoires in COVID-19. Clones were sequenced by immunoSEQ multiplex PCR, and TCRdb holds only the in-frame ones, with some missing. The sample gives roughly 280,000 clones, about 88% of which show up once; 3% is in the top ten. Input material: PBMCs or T cells enriched from blood (not recorded which). These receptors all stem from a woman in her 50s who had recovered from COVID-19.

The rearrangement links TRBV10-2 to TRBJ1-2; D is perhaps TRBD1 (5 bases). This CDR3 is 13 amino acids long. Trimming took off 6 bases at V and 4 bases at J, with 12 bases between the two ends. Germline values: CDR1 WSHSY, CDR2 SAAADI. CDR3 amino acids: CASRPGLIYGYTF. CDR3 coding DNA: TGCGCCAGCAGACCGGGACTTATCTATGGCTACACCTTC.

The gene calls are TRBV9 and TRBJ2-1, with 8 positions matching TRBD2. The J segment lost 4 bases and the V segment lost 0 bases, leaving 6 bases of the junction unmatched. Per germline, CDR1 SGDLS and CDR2 YYNGEE. The CDR3 loop spans 16 amino acids. The CDR3 DNA is TGTGCCAGCAGCGTAGAGCCCCGGGAGGGTTACAATGAGCAGTTCTTC. Translation gives CASSVEPREGYNEQFF. Variable domain in full (rest from reference TRBV9 and TRBJ2-1): DSGVTQTPKHLITATGQRVTLRCSPRSGDLSVYWYQQSLDQGLQFLIQYYNGEERAKGNILERFSAQQFPDLHSELNLSSLELGDSALYFCASSVEPREGYNEQFFGPGTRLTVL.

The CDR3 bases are TGTGCCACCAGCGGAACAGGGAATAATTCACCCCTCCACTTT. Translating it yields CATSGTGNNSPLHF. The chain employs TRBV24-1 and TRBJ1-6; perhaps TRBD1 as D (6 bases). V lost 7 bases, J lost 5 bases, and 11 bases lay in between. From germline, CDR1 is KGHDR and CDR2 SFDVKD. The CDR3 covers 14 residues.

The V gene is TRBV5-4, the J gene TRBJ1-3; 8 bases align to TRBD1. The CDR3 is made up of 19 amino acids. V was clipped by 4 bases and J by 3 bases; unmatched bases: 18. Germline V gene sequence: CDR1 SGHNT, CDR2 YYREEE (reference sequence). CDR3 region: CASSPAQDRERFFGNTIYF. The CDR3 region has the DNA TGTGCCAGCAGCCCCGCCCAGGACAGGGAGAGATTTTTTGGAAACACCATATATTTT.

The rearrangement links TRBV4-1 to TRBJ2-1, with 11 bases aligning to TRBD2. The V segment lost 2 bases and the J segment 3 bases; nucleotides outside the gene matches: 3. CDR3 length: 16 residues. The germline V gene encodes CDR1 MGHRA and CDR2 YSYEKL. CDR3 sequence: CASSQTGTSGYNEQFF. DNA of the CDR3: TGCGCCAGCAGCCAAACCGGGACTAGCGGCTACAATGAGCAGTTCTTC.

The CDR3 nucleotides read TGCGCCAGCAGCGGAAGCGGGACACGGGGTGTAAATGAGCAGTTCTTC. This sequence encodes CASSGSGTRGVNEQFF. This chain connects TRBV5-1 to TRBJ2-1; TRBD2 might be the D (7 bases). Germline values: CDR1 SGHRS, CDR2 YFSETQ. This CDR3 is built from 16 residues. V was shortened by 4 bases and J by 7 bases, with 21 bases between the two germline ends.

V gene TRBV18 combines with J gene TRBJ1-4; 9 bases fit TRBD1. The CDR3 sequence is 14 residues long. Germline loops: CDR1 KGHSH, CDR2 LQKENI. J lost 6 bases, V lost 5 bases, and 4 bases had no gene match. The CDR3, as DNA: TGTGCCAGCTCAACCGGGACAGGGCATGAAAAACTGTTTTTT. Protein sequence: CASSTGTGHEKLFF.

This clone has just one count. The V and J genes are TRBV7-2 and TRBJ2-3; D may be TRBD2 (5 bases). There are 17 residues in the CDR3. Looked up from germline, CDR1 is SGHTA and CDR2 is FQGNSA. V was shortened by 1 base and J by 5 bases, with 19 bases between the two germline ends. CDR3 bases: TGTGCCAGCAGCTTAGGTCCTAGTGGAGCGGCTCAAGATACGCAGTATTTT. It is translated as CASSLGPSGAAQDTQYF.

The rearrangement joins TRBV24-1 to TRBJ2-5; 8 bases match TRBD2. The CDR3 is 19 amino acids. V lost 4 bases to trimming and J lost 3 bases; unmatched junction nucleotides: 18. Per the germline V gene, CDR1 is KGHDR and CDR2 is SFDVKD. As DNA, the CDR3 is TGTGCCACCAGTGAGCTCAAGCCCTATGCTAGCGGGCTCAAAGAGACCCAGTACTTC. This gives the protein CATSELKPYASGLKETQYF.

The rearrangement uses TRBV6-5 and TRBJ1-5, with unresolved D. The CDR3 extends over 15 amino acids. CDR1 and CDR2 from the germline V gene are MNHEY and SVGAGI. V was shortened by 6 bases and J by 0 bases, with 12 bases between the two germline ends. The CDR3 sequence is CASSLQLDSNQPQHF. CDR3 nucleotides: TGTGCCAGCAGCCTACAGTTAGATAGCAATCAGCCCCAGCATTTT.

This chain uses TRBV5-4 with TRBJ2-7; 14 bases fit TRBD2. This CDR3 is 15 amino acids long. The trim removed 4 bases at V and 2 bases at J, leaving 2 bases unmatched. Germline CDR1 SGHNT, CDR2 YYREEE (reference sequence). The CDR3 DNA is TGTGCCAGCAGCGGGACTAGCGGGAGACCCTACGAGCAGTACTTC. It is translated as CASSGTSGRPYEQYF.

The chain joins TRBV19 to TRBJ1-1, with 7 bases matching TRBD1. The CDR3 sequence is 14 residues long. Trimming at V came to 4 bases and at J to 2 bases, leaving 4 bases not matched to a gene. Germline CDR1 and CDR2: LNHDA and SQIVND (reference sequence). Written as DNA, the CDR3 is TGTGCCAGTAGTAACTACAGGGGAAACACTGAAGCTTTCTTT. Translating gives CASSNYRGNTEAFF.

The chain uses TRBV4-1 and TRBJ1-5, with 9 bases identical to TRBD1. Germline CDR1 reads MGHRA; CDR2 reads YSYEKL. Trimming removed 0 bases from V and 6 bases from J; junction bases left unmatched: 12. The CDR3 totals 18 residues. The CDR3 is CASSQDKGTGLPSQPQHF. The DNA of the CDR3 is TGCGCCAGCAGCCAAGATAAAGGGACAGGGCTTCCCTCTCAGCCCCAGCATTTT.

V usage is TRBV11-2 and J usage is TRBJ2-7; 11 nucleotides agree with TRBD1. CDR3 length: 15 amino acids. V lost 5 bases and J lost 2; bases outside the gene matches: 5. Germline CDR1 SGHAT, CDR2 FQNNGV. As DNA, the CDR3 is TGTGCCAGCAGCCCCGGGACAGGGGGGCCCTACGAGCAGTACTTC. This sequence encodes CASSPGTGGPYEQYF. The variable domain in full, completed from reference TRBV11-2 and TRBJ2-7, reads EAGVAQSPRYKIIEKRQSVAFWCNPISGHATLYWYQQILGQGPKLLIQFQNNGVVDDSQLPKDRFSAERLKGVDSTLKIQPAKLEDSAVYLCASSPGTGGPYEQYFGPGTRLTVT.

Only a few counts were recorded for this clone. The rearrangement uses TRBV29-1 and TRBJ2-7; 10 bases fit TRBD2. Per the germline V gene, CDR1 is SQVTM and CDR2 is ANQGSEA. The ends lost 5 bases at V and 2 bases at J; junction bases unmatched: 18. This CDR3 region has 18 residues. The CDR3 is CSVLTRDRRLAGTYEQYF. The CDR3 DNA reads TGCAGCGTTCTGACCCGGGACAGAAGACTAGCGGGCACCTACGAGCAGTACTTC.

In this sample, this clone turned up once. The chain carries TRBV28 and TRBJ1-1; the match to TRBD1 covers 8 bases. Germline V gene sequence: CDR1 MDHEN, CDR2 SYDVKM. The V and J ends lost 7 bases and 1 base, in that order; junction bases with no gene match: 5. This CDR3 is built from 14 residues. CDR3 protein: CASKLGQGNTEAFF. Written as DNA, the CDR3 is TGTGCCAGCAAGTTAGGACAGGGGAACACTGAAGCTTTCTTT.

This chain joins TRBV4-3 and TRBJ2-5; 7 bases match TRBD1. V shed 3 bases, J shed 6 bases, and the junction held 10 bases outside the gene matches. The germline CDR1 and CDR2 sequences are LGHNA and YSLEER. This CDR3 region has 15 residues. The CDR3 loop reads CASSQDRQGPKTQYF. The CDR3 DNA reads as TGCGCCAGCAGCCAGGACCGACAGGGTCCCAAGACCCAGTACTTC.

This chain connects TRBV28 to TRBJ1-2, with D possibly matching TRBD1 (6 bases). CDR3 size: 15 residues. The germline V and J ends were trimmed by 5 bases and 0 bases, with 13 bases remaining between them. Germline V gene sequence: CDR1 MDHEN, CDR2 SYDVKM. CDR3 sequence reads: CASSARTETNYGYTF. Here the CDR3 DNA reads TGTGCCAGCAGTGCGAGGACAGAAACTAACTATGGCTACACCTTC.

This chain connects TRBV6-2 or TRBV6-3 to TRBJ2-1; the match to TRBD2 covers 10 bases. V was pared by 5 bases and J by 8 bases, with 9 bases of the junction left unmatched. Germline values: CDR1 MNHEY, CDR2 SVGEGT. This CDR3 spans 15 amino acids. CDR3 in amino acids: CASSLIAGGWYEQFF. The CDR3 coding sequence is TGTGCCAGCAGTCTAATAGCGGGAGGTTGGTATGAGCAGTTCTTC.

The V gene is TRBV28, the J gene TRBJ2-7, with TRBD2 matching 10 bases. The CDR3 is 15 residues long. The V gene end was trimmed by 4 bases and the J gene end by 7 bases; junction bases not matched to a gene: 10. The germline V gene encodes CDR1 MDHEN and CDR2 SYDVKM. CDR3 sequence (DNA): TGTGCCAGCAGTTCGGGACTAGCGAGGGTGCAAGAGCAGTACTTC. This gives the protein CASSSGLARVQEQYF.

This chain connects TRBV4-1 to TRBJ2-6, with D maybe TRBD1 (5 bases). CDR3 length: 17 amino acids. V was trimmed by 4 bases and J by 0 bases, leaving 13 bases between them. Germline CDR1 MGHRA, CDR2 YSYEKL. CDR3 in DNA: TGCGCCAGCAGCCTTGGACAAATGGACTCTGGGGCCAACGTCCTGACTTTC. Translation gives CASSLGQMDSGANVLTF.

The CDR3 bases are TGTGCCAGCAGTTTGGACAGGGGCAGGGATACGCAGTATTTT. It translates to CASSLDRGRDTQYF. The chain is built from TRBV27 and TRBJ2-3; 9 bases match TRBD1. The CDR3 runs to 14 residues. CDR1 is MNHEY and CDR2 is SMNVEV in the germline V gene (reference sequence). J was trimmed by 6 bases and V by 3 bases; bases with no gene match: 4.

This rearrangement joins TRBV4-1 to TRBJ2-5; TRBD2 aligns across 8 bases. V lost 0 bases to trimming and J lost 4 bases; unmatched junction nucleotides: 16. The CDR3 runs to 19 residues. Germline V gene lookup returns CDR1 MGHRA and CDR2 YSYEKL. CDR3 sequence reads: CASSQEVSTVAGSGETQYF. In DNA, the CDR3 is TGCGCCAGCAGCCAAGAAGTTTCAACCGTAGCGGGATCGGGAGAGACCCAGTACTTC.

This chain joins TRBV29-1 and TRBJ2-3, with D unresolved. CDR3 size: 12 residues. Germline CDR1 is SQVTM and CDR2 is ANQGSEA. Trimming left V 0 bases short and J 5 bases short, with 6 bases between. The chain's CDR3 is CSVEDSRDTQYF. In DNA form, the CDR3 reads TGCAGCGTTGAAGATTCGAGAGATACGCAGTATTTT.

The chain recombines TRBV15 with TRBJ1-2; D gene uncertain. Germline V CDR1 and CDR2: LNHNV, YYDKDF (reference sequence). The CDR3 has 12 residues. Trimming removed 5 bases at V and 0 bases at J, with 4 bases between. CDR3 nucleotides: TGTGCCACCAGCCCCGCTAACTATGGCTACACCTTC. Translation gives CATSPANYGYTF. Full variable domain (missing parts from reference TRBV15 and TRBJ1-2): DAMVIQNPRYQVTQFGKPVTLSCSQTLNHNVMYWYQQKSSQAPKLLFHYYDKDFNNEADTPDNFQSRRPNTSFCFLDIRSPGLGDTAMYLCATSPANYGYTFGSGTRLTVV.

This clone was observed once. This chain joins TRBV7-8 and TRBJ1-5; D gene ambiguous. V dropped 11 bases and J dropped 4 bases, with 12 bases sitting between them. Per germline, CDR1 SGHVS and CDR2 FQNEAQ. The CDR3 has 12 residues. This CDR3 is CASSPVNQPQHF. For the CDR3, the DNA is TGTGCCTCCTCCCCAGTTAATCAGCCCCAGCATTTT.

This sequence joins TRBV7-2 and TRBJ2-5, with TRBD2 matching 11 bases. Germline trimming cut 5 bases from V and 2 bases from J; bases unmatched to any gene: 7. The CDR3 extends over 16 amino acids. Germline CDR1 is SGHTA and CDR2 is FQGNSA. DNA for the CDR3: TGTGCCAGCAGCCCGGGACTAGCGGTGGAACAAGAGACCCAGTACTTC. This gives the protein CASSPGLAVEQETQYF.

This chain joins TRBV2 and TRBJ1-1, with 7 positions matching TRBD1. This CDR3 comprises 15 residues. The V gene's germline CDR1 is SNHLY and CDR2 FYNNEI. Trimming removed 6 bases from V and 4 bases from J; junction bases left unmatched: 11. DNA of the CDR3: TGTGCCAGCAGGGATCGTTCAGGGGGGAGCACTGAAGCTTTCTTT. This gives the protein CASRDRSGGSTEAFF. The full variable domain, completed using reference TRBV2 and TRBJ1-1, is EPEVTQTPSHQVTQMGQEVILRCVPISNHLYFYWYRQILGQKVEFLVSFYNNEISEKSEIFDDQFSVERPDGSNFTLKIRSTKLEDSAMYFCASRDRSGGSTEAFFGQGTRLTVV.

The chain carries TRBV27 and TRBJ1-4; TRBD1 agrees at 10 bases. CDR1 and CDR2 from the germline V gene are MNHEY and SMNVEV (reference sequence). V was pared by 5 bases and J by 8 bases, with 8 bases of the junction left unmatched. This CDR3 comprises 15 residues. CDR3: CASSEGTGVYEKLFF. The CDR3 DNA reads as TGTGCCAGCAGTGAAGGGACAGGGGTTTACGAAAAACTGTTTTTT.

The chain recombines TRBV28 with TRBJ1-5; 7 positions agree with TRBD1. The CDR3 extends over 15 amino acids. J lost 3 bases, V lost 5 bases, and 7 bases had no gene match. Germline CDR1 and CDR2: MDHEN and SYDVKM. The CDR3 nucleotides are TGTGCCAGCAGTCGAAAAGGGGGCCCCAATCAGCCCCAGCATTTT. Amino acids: CASSRKGGPNQPQHF.